Reported below is one TCR beta chain. This CDR3 has 18 residues. The ends lost 3 bases at V and 4 bases at J; junction bases unmatched: 18. Germline CDR1 is SGHRS and CDR2 is YFSETQ. Sequenced by immunoSEQ multiplex PCR; TCRdb stores in-frame clones only, minus some. The sample contains about 270,000 clones, 86% of which appear only once. The sample comes from a study of blood T cell repertoires in COVID-19. Clinical histories supplied by participants themselves formed the basis of cohort assignment. Sequencing was performed on PBMCs or T cells enriched from blood (not recorded which). The receptor was derived from a woman between 18 and 29 years old who had recovered from COVID-19. The chain joins TRBV5-1 to TRBJ2-5; 7 bases map to TRBD2. The CDR3 DNA sequence: TGCGCCAGCAGCTGGGCCGACGCGGGAGCCTATGGGAGAGAGACCCAGTACTTC. It is translated as CASSWADAGAYGRETQYF.